The 17 T cell receptor beta chains given below trace back to one sample, sequenced in a study of regulatory T cells in long-lasting Graves disease. To make TCR beta libraries, researchers used iRepertoire HTBI primers and Arm-PCR of CDR3 regions. TCRdb reprocessed the multiplex PCR reads with MiXCR, giving one entry per CDR3 protein. Here the sample spans about 320,000 distinct CDR3 sequences, more than 15% being singletons. Time point denoted: newly diagnosed GD, antithyroid drugs for less than 3 months. From PBMCs, RNA was extracted and then used to make the TCR library. The starting material was peripheral blood mononuclear cells (PBMCs), obtained at new diagnosis, from a patient treated with antithyroid drugs. Source of these receptors: a female donor with Graves disease.

In this sample, this clonotype turned up many times. The chain is built from TRBV7-9 and TRBJ2-1, with a weak D call TRBD2 (6 bases). V lost 5 bases to trimming and J lost 0 bases, with 14 bases between them. CDR1 is SEHNR, CDR2 FQNEAQ, per germline (reference sequence). The CDR3 covers 16 residues. The CDR3 DNA reads as TGTGCCAGCAGCCGGAGTCGGGGGAGCTCCTACAATGAGCAGTTCTTC. Protein sequence: CASSRSRGSSYNEQFF.

This clonotype has ten or more counts. One junction end disagrees with the germline gene, perhaps due to a read error. This rearrangement joins TRBV7-7 to TRBJ2-7; D is possibly TRBD1 (5 bases). The germline V gene has CDR1 SSHAT and CDR2 FNYEAQ (reference sequence). CDR3 size: 14 residues. Here the CDR3 reads CASSLGQGNYEQYF. For the CDR3, the DNA is TGTGCTAGCAGCTTGGGCCAGGGAAACTACGAGCAGTACTTC. Combining the CDR3 with reference TRBV7-7 and TRBJ2-7 gives the whole variable domain GAGVSQSPRYKVTKRGQDVTLRCDPISSHATLYWYQQALGQGPEFLTYFNYEAQPDKSGLPSDRFSAERPEGSISTLTIQRTEQRDSAMYRCASSLGQGNYEQYFGPGTRLTVT.

The chain couples TRBV2 to TRBJ2-7; possibly TRBD1 for D (6 bases). The CDR3 spans 15 residues. Trimming took off 7 bases at V and 0 bases at J, with 16 bases between the two ends. Germline-derived CDR1 and CDR2 are SNHLY and FYNNEI. The CDR3 DNA follows: TGTGCCAGCAAATCCGGACAGCTGAGCTCCTACGAGCAGTACTTC. It yields the protein CASKSGQLSSYEQYF.

This clonotype was found a few times. The chain links TRBV3-1 to TRBJ1-1; 11 bases are shared with TRBD1. The ends lost 3 bases at V and 1 base at J; junction bases unmatched: 1. This CDR3 is 15 amino acids long. Germline loops: CDR1 LGHDT, CDR2 YNNKEL (reference sequence). The CDR3: CASSQGQGGNTEAFF. The DNA for the CDR3 is TGTGCCAGCAGCCAGGGACAGGGGGGGAACACTGAAGCTTTCTTT.

The chain has TRBV12-3 or TRBV12-4 and TRBJ2-1; 9 bases agree with TRBD1. This CDR3 is built from 14 residues. The trim removed 5 bases at V and 9 bases at J, leaving 8 bases unmatched. The CDR3, as DNA: TGTGCCAGCAGTCCGGCGGACAGGGGAGGTGAGCAGTTCTTC. Amino acid sequence: CASSPADRGGEQFF.

This clonotype was seen repeatedly, ten times or more. CDR3 sequence reads: CASSLGLAISEANVLTF. In DNA form, the CDR3 reads TGTGCCAGCAGCTTAGGGCTAGCAATTTCGGAGGCCAACGTCCTGACTTTC. The V call is TRBV11-2, the J call TRBJ2-6; D is possibly TRBD2 (5 bases). CDR3 length equals 17 residues. Germline V CDR1 and CDR2: SGHAT, FQNNGV. The V end lost 1 base, the J end lost 6 bases, and 16 bases lay between the germline ends. Drawing the rest from reference TRBV11-2 and TRBJ2-6, the complete variable domain is EAGVAQSPRYKIIEKRQSVAFWCNPISGHATLYWYQQILGQGPKLLIQFQNNGVVDDSQLPKDRFSAERLKGVDSTLKIQPAKLEDSAVYLCASSLGLAISEANVLTFGAGSRLTVL.

This clonotype was observed many times. The CDR3 is CASSLALGREGWETQYF. The CDR3 region has the DNA TGTGCCAGCAGTTTGGCTCTCGGCAGGGAGGGATGGGAGACCCAGTACTTC. The chain couples TRBV12-3 or TRBV12-4 to TRBJ2-5, with 7 positions matching TRBD2. V trimming: 3 bases; J trimming: 5 bases; junction bases outside the gene matches: 15. CDR3 length: 17 amino acids.

Regarding this clonotype: A read error may produce the germline difference seen at one junction end. The rearrangement joins TRBV11-3 to TRBJ2-7; D possibly corresponds to TRBD2 (5 bases). The CDR3 is 11 residues long. In germline, CDR1 is SGHNT, CDR2 YENEEA. The CDR3 protein is CASSLAFKQYF. The DNA of the CDR3 is TGTGCCAGCAGTTTAGCGTTTAAGCAGTACTTC.

This clonotype was counted ten times or more. This chain joins TRBV10-1 and TRBJ1-1, with D tentatively TRBD1 (5 bases). Trimming cost V 6 bases and J 4 bases, with 12 bases left between them. Germline values: CDR1 WNHNN, CDR2 SYGVQD (reference sequence). This CDR3 region has 13 residues. The CDR3 DNA follows: TGCGCCAGCAGCACAATGGGGGTCACTGAAGCTTTCTTT. Its protein product is CASSTMGVTEAFF.

A few counts support this clonotype. V and J are TRBV6-5 and TRBJ2-3, with D hard to call. Germline V gives CDR1 MNHEY, CDR2 SVGAGI. The CDR3 runs 17 residues. The germline V and J ends were trimmed by 0 bases and 0 bases, with 13 bases remaining between them. CDR3 nucleotides: TGTGCCAGCAGTTACTCGTTGAGCGACCCAAGCACAGATACGCAGTATTTT. This codes for CASSYSLSDPSTDTQYF.

This clonotype was counted at least ten times. This rearrangement joins TRBV6-1 to TRBJ2-7; 8 nucleotides line up with TRBD2. Germline loops: CDR1 MNHNS, CDR2 SASEGT. J lost 3 bases, V lost 6 bases, and 7 bases had no gene match. The CDR3 is 14 residues long. This chain's CDR3 is CASSPGLGLYEQYF. CDR3 in DNA: TGTGCCAGCAGCCCGGGACTAGGACTCTACGAGCAGTACTTC.

The chain is built from TRBV4-2 and TRBJ2-1; TRBD2 aligns across 8 bases. CDR1 LGHNA and CDR2 YNFKEQ come from the germline V gene. The CDR3 runs 15 residues. J was trimmed by 7 bases and V by 0 bases; bases with no gene match: 5. The CDR3: CASSQDPLAVNEQFF. CDR3 sequence (DNA): TGTGCCAGCAGCCAAGATCCACTAGCGGTGAATGAGCAGTTCTTC.

Turning to this clonotype: A much larger clone differs from this one at a single base, so this may be a read error. The chain recombines TRBV2 with TRBJ2-3, with D possibly matching TRBD2 (7 bases). The V end was cut by 11 bases, the J end by 1 base, with 19 bases between. CDR3 length: 15 amino acids. Germline V lookup: CDR1 SNHLY, CDR2 FYNNEI. The CDR3 DNA reads as TGTGCCGGAAAAGGGGGGACTATTGGCACAGATACGCAGTATTTT. The encoded protein is CAGKGGTIGTDTQYF.

Of note for this clonotype: It is likely a read error: a sequence one base away is far more abundant. The chain recombines TRBV11-2 with TRBJ2-7; 9 positions agree with TRBD2. The CDR3 loop spans 15 amino acids. V shed 3 bases and J 4 bases; nucleotides not matched to a gene: 7. The germline V gene has CDR1 SGHAT and CDR2 FQNNGV. In DNA form, the CDR3 reads TGTGCCAGCAGCTTTGGAGGTAGCGGGAGATACGAGCAGTACTTC. Protein: CASSFGGSGRYEQYF. The full variable domain, in which reference TRBV11-2 and TRBJ2-7 provide the parts outside the CDR3, is EAGVAQSPRYKIIEKRQSVAFWCNPISGHATLYWYQQILGQGPKLLIQFQNNGVVDDSQLPKDRFSAERLKGVDSTLKIQPAKLEDSAVYLCASSFGGSGRYEQYFGPGTRLTVT.

This clonotype was observed at least ten times. The chain couples TRBV7-2 to TRBJ1-6; D might be TRBD1 (6 bases). Germline loops: CDR1 SGHTA, CDR2 FQGNSA. V shed 5 bases and J shed 9 bases, with 17 bases lying between them. This CDR3 contains 15 residues. The CDR3 protein is CASSPRAGVGSPLHF. The CDR3 bases are TGTGCCAGCAGCCCTAGGGCAGGGGTGGGTTCACCCCTCCACTTT.

This clonotype was detected many times. The V call is TRBV2, the J call TRBJ2-3; TRBD1 matches 11 bases. With 1 base clipped from V and 6 bases from J, the junction kept 6 bases outside the gene matches. The CDR3 is made up of 16 amino acids. Looked up from germline, CDR1 is SNHLY and CDR2 is FYNNEI. CDR3 nucleotides: TGTGCCAGCAGTGAAGTAGGAGGACAGGGGGCGGATACGCAGTATTTT. This encodes CASSEVGGQGADTQYF.

This clonotype was detected only a few times. This could be a read error, since a much larger clone is one nucleotide away. The gene calls are TRBV11-2 and TRBJ2-1; D is unclear. Trimming removed 0 bases from V and 10 bases from J, with 10 bases in between. CDR3 length equals 13 residues. Germline CDR1 and CDR2: SGHAT and FQNNGV. The CDR3 sequence is CASSLESYEEQFF. DNA for the CDR3: TGTGCCAGCAGCTTAGAGTCGTACGAGGAGCAGTTCTTC.